Presented here are 13 T cell receptor beta chains from one specimen sequenced in a study of shared clonotypes between healthy human individuals. Measured with immunoSEQ multiplex PCR; TCRdb has only the in-frame clones, and not every one. The sample lists some 2,500,000 clones, 80% to 95% occurring once. The source material was naive CD4+ T cells from PBMCs. Indicated subset: CD45RA+ positively selected. The receptors originated from a young man in good health. Some clones in this sample may be carry-over from other donors' samples.

This chain connects TRBV28 to TRBJ1-6; no definite D call. This CDR3 comprises 14 residues. The ends were cut back, 5 bases at V and 5 bases at J, with 10 bases in the middle. Germline CDR1 is MDHEN and CDR2 is SYDVKM. The CDR3 DNA sequence: TGTGCCAGCAGTCCCCACACCAATAATTCACCCCTCCACTTT. Amino acids: CASSPHTNNSPLHF. Based on the CDR3 plus reference TRBV28 and TRBJ1-6, the full variable domain is DVKVTQSSRYLVKRTGEKVFLECVQDMDHENMFWYRQDPGLGLRLIYFSYDVKMKEKGDIPEGYSVSREKKERFSLILESASTNQTSMYLCASSPHTNNSPLHFGNGTRLTVT.

This rearrangement joins TRBV9 to TRBJ2-3; no clear D. CDR3 length: 17 amino acids. The V end lost 0 bases, the J end lost 1 base, and 15 bases lay between the germline ends. Germline CDR1 SGDLS, CDR2 YYNGEE. The CDR3 DNA reads TGTGCCAGCAGCGTAGCCCCCCCCCGAGGAGGCACAGATACGCAGTATTTT. It yields the protein CASSVAPPRGGTDTQYF.

The chain uses TRBV2 and TRBJ2-7; D perhaps matches TRBD1 (6 bases). From germline, CDR1 is SNHLY and CDR2 FYNNEI. There are 13 residues in the CDR3. V was cut by 5 bases and J by 1 base, with 9 bases left in between. CDR3 in DNA: TGTGCCAGCAGTACAGGGAATTCCTACGAGCAGTACTTC. Protein: CASSTGNSYEQYF.

This rearrangement joins TRBV29-1 to TRBJ2-3; 14 positions match TRBD2. J lost 3 bases, V lost 7 bases, and 3 bases had no gene match. The CDR3 consists of 14 residues. CDR1 is SQVTM, CDR2 ANQGSEA, per germline. The chain's CDR3 is CSGRTSGRTDTQYF. The DNA of the CDR3 is TGCAGCGGAAGGACTAGCGGGAGGACAGATACGCAGTATTTT.

This rearrangement joins TRBV2 to TRBJ2-3; TRBD1 matches at 8 bases. CDR1 and CDR2 (germline): SNHLY, FYNNEI. This CDR3 is 15 amino acids long. Trimming took 6 bases from V and 1 from J; bases not matched to a gene: 6. CDR3 amino acids: CASSDRGRGTDTQYF. CDR3 coding DNA: TGTGCCAGCAGCGACAGGGGTAGGGGCACAGATACGCAGTATTTT.

The genes are TRBV6-5 and TRBJ2-7, with 9 nucleotides matching TRBD2. The J segment lost 0 bases and the V segment lost 4 bases, leaving 4 bases of the junction unmatched. Germline V gene data show CDR1 as MNHEY and CDR2 as SVGAGI. This CDR3 has 15 residues. The CDR3 sequence is CASSLAGVGSYEQYF. CDR3 bases: TGTGCCAGCAGTTTAGCGGGAGTGGGCTCCTACGAGCAGTACTTC.

The chain couples TRBV6-1 to TRBJ1-5, with unresolved D. V was cut by 7 bases and J by 5 bases, with 15 bases left in between. CDR1 and CDR2 from the germline V gene are MNHNS and SASEGT. The CDR3 has 14 residues. The CDR3 reads CASTRAALDQPQHF. The CDR3 DNA follows: TGTGCCAGCACCCGGGCTGCCCTCGATCAGCCCCAGCATTTT.

This clone showed up just a few times. The chain's CDR3 is CASSLLGLPEAFF. CDR3 in DNA: TGTGCCAGCAGCCTCTTGGGGTTGCCTGAAGCTTTCTTT. The chain is built from TRBV4-2 and TRBJ1-1, with D hard to call. V lost 4 bases, J lost 6 bases, and 12 bases lay in between. The CDR3 sequence is 13 residues long. Germline V gives CDR1 LGHNA, CDR2 YNFKEQ.

The chain joins TRBV29-1 to TRBJ1-5; the D gene is possibly TRBD1 (5 bases). CDR3 length equals 12 residues. Looked up from germline, CDR1 is SQVTM and CDR2 is ANQGSEA. Trimming removed 4 bases at V and 5 bases at J, with 9 bases between. The CDR3: CSVAGLDQPQHF. The CDR3 region has the DNA TGCAGCGTTGCAGGGCTGGATCAGCCCCAGCATTTT.

The V call is TRBV6-1, the J call TRBJ1-1; D is ambiguous. The germline gives CDR1 MNHNS, CDR2 SASEGT. Trimming shortened V by 11 bases and J by 0 bases, and 13 bases separated the two germline ends. This CDR3 has 13 residues. The CDR3 DNA reads TGTGCCGGCGAGATTTCTATGAACACTGAAGCTTTCTTT. The encoded protein is CAGEISMNTEAFF.

CDR3 residues: CASSPTGGRSEAFF. CDR3 coding DNA: TGTGCCAGCTCACCTACAGGGGGCAGGTCTGAAGCTTTCTTT. The rearrangement uses TRBV18 and TRBJ1-1; TRBD1 matches at 9 bases. The CDR3 extends over 14 amino acids. The germline gives CDR1 KGHSH, CDR2 LQKENI. Trimming cost V 3 bases and J 6 bases; bases outside gene matches: 5. Using reference TRBV18 and TRBJ1-1 for the parts outside the CDR3, the full variable domain is NAGVMQNPRHLVRRRGQEARLRCSPMKGHSHVYWYRQLPEEGLKFMVYLQKENIIDESGMPKERFSAEFPKEGPSILRIQQVVRGDSAAYFCASSPTGGRSEAFFGQGTRLTVV.

The chain is built from TRBV5-1 and TRBJ2-3, with TRBD2 matching 8 bases. Germline loops: CDR1 SGHRS, CDR2 YFSETQ. This CDR3 region has 16 residues. Trimming took 0 bases from V and 1 from J; bases not matched to a gene: 4. CDR3 in amino acids: CASSLAGRAGTDTQYF. The CDR3 DNA is TGCGCCAGCAGCTTGGCCGGGAGGGCTGGCACAGATACGCAGTATTTT.

This CDR3 reads CASSSGLTNSPLHF. CDR3 nucleotides: TGTGCCAGCAGCTCGGGCCTCACCAATTCACCCCTCCACTTT. The chain has TRBV7-2 and TRBJ1-6, with D uncertain. Germline V gene data show CDR1 as SGHTA and CDR2 as FQGNSA. The CDR3 length is 14 residues. The V end was cut by 4 bases, the J end by 7 bases, with 11 bases between. Complete variable domain (other parts from reference TRBV7-2 and TRBJ1-6): GAGVSQSPSNKVTEKGKDVELRCDPISGHTALYWYRQSLGQGLEFLIYFQGNSAPDKSGLPSDRFSAERTGGSVSTLTIQRTQQEDSAVYLCASSSGLTNSPLHFGNGTRLTVT.